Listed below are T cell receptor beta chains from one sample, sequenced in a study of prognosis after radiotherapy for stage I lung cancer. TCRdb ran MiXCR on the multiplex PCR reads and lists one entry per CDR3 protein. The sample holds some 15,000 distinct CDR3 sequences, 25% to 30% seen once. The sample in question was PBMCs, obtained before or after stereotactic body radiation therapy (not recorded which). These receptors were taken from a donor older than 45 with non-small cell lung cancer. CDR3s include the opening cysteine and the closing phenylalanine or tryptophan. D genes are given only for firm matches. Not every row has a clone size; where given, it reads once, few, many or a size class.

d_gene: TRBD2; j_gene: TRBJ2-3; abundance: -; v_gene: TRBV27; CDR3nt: TGTGCCAGCAGTTTCCTCTCGCTAGCGGGGGACCAAGATACGCAGTATTTT; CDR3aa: CASSFLSLAGDQDTQYF
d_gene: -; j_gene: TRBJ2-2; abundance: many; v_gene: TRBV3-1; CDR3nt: TGTGCCAGCAGCCAAGATGAATTCACCGGGGAGCTGTTTTTT; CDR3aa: CASSQDEFTGELFF
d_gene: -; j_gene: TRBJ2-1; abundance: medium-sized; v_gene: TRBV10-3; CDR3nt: TGTGCCATCAGTGAAGAAGGGGTCTTTGAAAATGAGCAGTTCTTC; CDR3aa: CAISEEGVFENEQFF
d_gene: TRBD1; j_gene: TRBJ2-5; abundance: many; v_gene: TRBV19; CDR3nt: TGTGCCAGTAGTCCTCCCCTCGGGACAGCACAGTCGGAGACCCAGTACTTC; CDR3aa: CASSPPLGTAQSETQYF
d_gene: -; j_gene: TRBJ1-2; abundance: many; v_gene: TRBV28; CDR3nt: TGTGCCAGCAAACCCGCGGGATTAATCTCTAACTATGGCTACACCTTC; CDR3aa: CASKPAGLISNYGYTF
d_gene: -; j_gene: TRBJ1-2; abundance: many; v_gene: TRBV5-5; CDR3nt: TGTGCCAGCAGCTTTGCAGGGATGATGTCTGGCTACACCTTC; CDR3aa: CASSFAGMMSGYTF
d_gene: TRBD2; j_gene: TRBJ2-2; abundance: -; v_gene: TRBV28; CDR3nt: TGTGCCAGCAACCCTCATCCTGTGGCGGGGGATAACACCGGGGAGCTGTTTTTT; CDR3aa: CASNPHPVAGDNTGELFF
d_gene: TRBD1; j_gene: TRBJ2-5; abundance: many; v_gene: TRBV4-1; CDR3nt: TGCGTCAGCAGCCAAGCCGGACAGGGATTGGGCGAAGAGACCCAGTACTTC; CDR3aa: CVSSQAGQGLGEETQYF
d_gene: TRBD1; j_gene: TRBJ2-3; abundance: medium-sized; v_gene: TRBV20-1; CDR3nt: TGCAGTGCTATAGCCGGGACAGGGCTTCGTACGCAGTATTTT; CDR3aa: CSAIAGTGLRTQYF
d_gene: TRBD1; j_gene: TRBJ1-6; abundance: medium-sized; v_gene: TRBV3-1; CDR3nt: TGTGCCAGCAGCCAAGGGACAGGGGATTCACCCCTCCACTTT; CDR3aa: CASSQGTGDSPLHF
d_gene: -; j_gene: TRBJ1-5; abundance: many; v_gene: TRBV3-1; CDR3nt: TGTGCCAGCAGCCAACAGAGGGATCAGCCCCAGCATTTT; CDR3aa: CASSQQRDQPQHF
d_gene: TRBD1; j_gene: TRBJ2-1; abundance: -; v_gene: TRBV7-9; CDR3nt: TGTGCCAACAGCTTAGGGACAGGGTGGAGTGAGCAGTTCTTC; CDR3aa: CANSLGTGWSEQFF
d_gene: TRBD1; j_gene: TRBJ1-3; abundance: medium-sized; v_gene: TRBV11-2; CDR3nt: TGTGCCAGCAGCCTAGACAGGGCGACAAACACCATATATTTT; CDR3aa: CASSLDRATNTIYF
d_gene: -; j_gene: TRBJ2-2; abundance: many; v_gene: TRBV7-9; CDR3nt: TGTGCCAGCAGCGGAAGGGGGGCCTCGAACACCGGGGAGCTGTTTTTT; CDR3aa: CASSGRGASNTGELFF
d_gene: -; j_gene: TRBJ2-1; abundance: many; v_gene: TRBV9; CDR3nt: TGTGCCAGCAGCGCCGAAGGGGGGTTCAATGAGCAGTTCTTC; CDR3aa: CASSAEGGFNEQFF
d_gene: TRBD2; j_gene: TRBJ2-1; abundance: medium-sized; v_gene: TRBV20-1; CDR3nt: TGCAGTGCAAAGCGGGAGGGCTCCTACAATGAGCAGTTCTTC; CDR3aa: CSAKREGSYNEQFF
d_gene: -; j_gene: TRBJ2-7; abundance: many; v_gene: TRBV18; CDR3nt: TGTGCCAGCTCACCAGGGGTCCCATACGAGCAGTACTTC; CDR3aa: CASSPGVPYEQYF
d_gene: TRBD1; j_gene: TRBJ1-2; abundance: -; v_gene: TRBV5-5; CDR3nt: TGTGCCAGCAGCAAGGCGACAGGGCCCAGAGCCCGTGACTACACCTTC; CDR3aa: CASSKATGPRARDYTF
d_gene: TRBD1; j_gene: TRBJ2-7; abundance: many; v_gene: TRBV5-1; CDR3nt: TGCGCCAGCAGCTTAGCCGGGACAGGGGCCTACGAGCAGTACTTC; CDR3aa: CASSLAGTGAYEQYF
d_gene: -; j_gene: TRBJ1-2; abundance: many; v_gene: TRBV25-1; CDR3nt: TGTGCCAGCAGTGAATGGGGGCCTGGCTACACCTTC; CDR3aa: CASSEWGPGYTF
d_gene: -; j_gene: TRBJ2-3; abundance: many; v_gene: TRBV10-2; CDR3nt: TGCGCCAGCAGTGAGGACACAGATACGCAGTATTTT; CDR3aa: CASSEDTDTQYF
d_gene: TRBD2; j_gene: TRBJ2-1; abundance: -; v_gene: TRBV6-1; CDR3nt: TGTACCAGCAGTGGGACTAGCGGGGGGAATTCCTACAATGAGCAGTTCTTC; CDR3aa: CTSSGTSGGNSYNEQFF
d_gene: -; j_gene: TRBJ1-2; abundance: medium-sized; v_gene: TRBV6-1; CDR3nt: TGTGCCAGCATTACCCAGGACGGAACACATGGCTACACCTTC; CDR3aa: CASITQDGTHGYTF
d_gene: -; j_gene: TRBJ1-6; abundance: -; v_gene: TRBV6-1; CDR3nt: TGTGCCAGCAAACCGGGGCAGAGTAATACACCCCTCCACTTT; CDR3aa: CASKPGQSNTPLHF